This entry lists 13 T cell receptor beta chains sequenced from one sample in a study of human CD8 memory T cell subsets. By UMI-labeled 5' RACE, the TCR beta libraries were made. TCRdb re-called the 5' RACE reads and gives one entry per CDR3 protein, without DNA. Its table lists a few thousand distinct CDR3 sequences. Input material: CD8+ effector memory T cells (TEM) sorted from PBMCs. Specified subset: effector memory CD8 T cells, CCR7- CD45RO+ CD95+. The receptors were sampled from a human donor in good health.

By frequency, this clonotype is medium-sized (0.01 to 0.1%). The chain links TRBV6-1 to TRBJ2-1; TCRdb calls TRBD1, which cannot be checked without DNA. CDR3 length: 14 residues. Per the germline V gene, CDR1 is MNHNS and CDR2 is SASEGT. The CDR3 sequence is CASSDLGASNEQFF.

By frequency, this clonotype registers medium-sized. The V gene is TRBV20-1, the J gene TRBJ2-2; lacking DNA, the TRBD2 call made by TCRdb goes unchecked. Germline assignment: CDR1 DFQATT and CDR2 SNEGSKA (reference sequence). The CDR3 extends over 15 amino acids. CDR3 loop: CSAKTSRSTVGELFF.

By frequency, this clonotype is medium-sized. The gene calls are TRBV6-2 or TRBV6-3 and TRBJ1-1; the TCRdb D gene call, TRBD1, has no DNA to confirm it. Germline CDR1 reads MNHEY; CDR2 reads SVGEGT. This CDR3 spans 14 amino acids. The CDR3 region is CASSYGGAGTEAFF.

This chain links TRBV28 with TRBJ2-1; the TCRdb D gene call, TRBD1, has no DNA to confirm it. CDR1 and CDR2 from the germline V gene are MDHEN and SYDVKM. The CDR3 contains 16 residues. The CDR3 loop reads CASSHATGESYNEQFF. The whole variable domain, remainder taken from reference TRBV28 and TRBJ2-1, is DVKVTQSSRYLVKRTGEKVFLECVQDMDHENMFWYRQDPGLGLRLIYFSYDVKMKEKGDIPEGYSVSREKKERFSLILESASTNQTSMYLCASSHATGESYNEQFFGPGTRLTVL.

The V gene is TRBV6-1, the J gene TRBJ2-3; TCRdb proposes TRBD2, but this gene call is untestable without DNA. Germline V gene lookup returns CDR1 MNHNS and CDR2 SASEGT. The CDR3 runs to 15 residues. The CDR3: CASTFTSGSPDTQYF.

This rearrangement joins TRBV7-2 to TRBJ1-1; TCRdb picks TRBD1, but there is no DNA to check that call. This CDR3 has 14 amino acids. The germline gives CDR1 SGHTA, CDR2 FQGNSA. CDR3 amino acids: CASSFFGTGAEAFF.

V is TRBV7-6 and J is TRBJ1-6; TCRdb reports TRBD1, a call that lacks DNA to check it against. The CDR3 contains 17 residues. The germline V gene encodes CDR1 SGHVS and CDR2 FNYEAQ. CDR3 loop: CASSARTEGAYNSPLHF.

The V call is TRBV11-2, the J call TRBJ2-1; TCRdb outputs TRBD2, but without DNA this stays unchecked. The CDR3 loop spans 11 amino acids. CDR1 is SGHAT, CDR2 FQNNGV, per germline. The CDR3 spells CASSYAGVEFF. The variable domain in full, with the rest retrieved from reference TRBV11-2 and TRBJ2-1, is EAGVAQSPRYKIIEKRQSVAFWCNPISGHATLYWYQQILGQGPKLLIQFQNNGVVDDSQLPKDRFSAERLKGVDSTLKIQPAKLEDSAVYLCASSYAGVEFFGPGTRLTVL.

CDR3: CASSQDRGTPTYEQYF. This chain uses TRBV4-2 with TRBJ2-7. This CDR3 spans 16 amino acids. Germline V gene sequence: CDR1 LGHNA, CDR2 YNFKEQ.

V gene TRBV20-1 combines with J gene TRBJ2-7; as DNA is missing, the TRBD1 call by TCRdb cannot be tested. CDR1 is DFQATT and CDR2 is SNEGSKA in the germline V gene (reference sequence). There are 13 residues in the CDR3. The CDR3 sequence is CSANRDSSYEQYF.

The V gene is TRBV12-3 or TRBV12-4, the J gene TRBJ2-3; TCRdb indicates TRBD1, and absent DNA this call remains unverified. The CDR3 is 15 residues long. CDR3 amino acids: CASSPRGGGTDTQYF.

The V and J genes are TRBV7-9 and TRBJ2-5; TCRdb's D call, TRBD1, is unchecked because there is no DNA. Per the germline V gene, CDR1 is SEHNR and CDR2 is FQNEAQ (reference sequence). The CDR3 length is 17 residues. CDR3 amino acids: CASSLDLTDRTQETQYF.

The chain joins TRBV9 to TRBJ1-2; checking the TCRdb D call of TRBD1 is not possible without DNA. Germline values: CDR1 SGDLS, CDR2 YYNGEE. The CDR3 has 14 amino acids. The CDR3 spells CASSENTGDYGYTF.